Listed below are T cell receptor beta chains from one sample, sequenced in a study of blood T cell repertoires in COVID-19. Measured with immunoSEQ multiplex PCR; TCRdb has only the in-frame clones, and not every one. The sample shows 140,000 or so clones, roughly 84% of them seen only once. Sequencing was done on a sample of peripheral blood. The receptors were gathered from a human donor in a cohort sampled during active COVID-19. The conserved cysteine and the conserved F or W are not part of the CDR3 here.

v_call,j_call,cdr3_aa
TRBV5-4,TRBJ1-1,ASSFSGSMNTEAF
TRBV6-1,TRBJ2-6,ASSEASLGPPT
TRBV4-2,TRBJ1-4,ASSQDGQSREKLF
TRBV28,TRBJ2-7,ASRTGQGIYEQY
TRBV9,TRBJ2-7,ASSVEEGASYEQY
TRBV5-4,TRBJ1-1,ASSSPRDRNTEAF
TRBV6-5,TRBJ1-5,ASSLTALNQPQH
TRBV2,TRBJ2-2,ASRPRTGGGTGELF
TRBV5-1,TRBJ2-5,ASSPGITSGETQY
TRBV4-1,TRBJ2-1,ASTQGSSVDEQF
TRBV28,TRBJ1-4,ASSPPVRGKLF
TRBV18,TRBJ1-6,ASSPGVGASPLH
TRBV5-6,TRBJ1-1,ASSSTGVRTEAF
TRBV27,TRBJ2-7,ASSWRGGREQY
TRBV10-3,TRBJ1-5,AIPDSPRPQH
TRBV6-1,TRBJ2-1,ASSEIGEEQF
TRBV5-1,TRBJ1-2,ASSLEGASDSGYT
TRBV14,TRBJ1-1,ASSQDFGTMNTEAF
TRBV9,TRBJ2-1,ASSVDVAQNEQF
TRBV7-3,TRBJ2-3,ASSSGTAGPDTQY
TRBV27,TRBJ1-5,ASSSTENSNQPQH
TRBV13,TRBJ2-5,ASSFGGGAEETQY
TRBV7-9,TRBJ2-1,ASTRGLAANNEQF
TRBV7-8,TRBJ1-5,ASSSGTGAQPQH
TRBV7-3,TRBJ2-6,ASSSLGVRGANVLT
TRBV30,TRBJ1-5,AWSSEGRGGHQPQH
TRBV7-8,TRBJ2-3,ASSLLREGLADTQY
TRBV19,TRBJ1-1,ASSSDFYTEAF
TRBV6-5,TRBJ2-3,ASKGRGAGTDTQY
TRBV28,TRBJ1-2,ASSLSPGQDYGYT
TRBV6-5,TRBJ2-1,ASMDYKEQF
TRBV6-5,TRBJ1-2,ASTVGQGAYGYT
TRBV6-5,TRBJ2-3,ASRAGLAGTDTQY
TRBV18,TRBJ2-3,ASAPSGQNTDTQY
TRBV5-1,TRBJ2-3,ASSLWGGTDTQY
TRBV19,TRBJ2-3,ASSVTGTDTQY
TRBV6-2/TRBV6-3,TRBJ2-3,ASSLDRTNTDTQY
TRBV27,TRBJ2-1,ASRPNRGYYNEQF
TRBV18,TRBJ2-1,ASSPGGRGNEQF
TRBV2,TRBJ1-6,ASNTNSGGSSPLH
TRBV2,TRBJ1-1,ASVRQGAKNTEAF
TRBV28,TRBJ2-3,ASSFTRTGSTDTQY
TRBV18,TRBJ2-5,ASSPRLAGGPETQY
TRBV27,TRBJ1-3,ASSLLGRISGNTIY
TRBV20-1,TRBJ2-1,SASPTPEEQF
TRBV19,TRBJ2-2,ASSMTGNTGELF
TRBV2,TRBJ1-1,ASSVGQGAVGTEAF
TRBV5-6,TRBJ2-3,ASRKQGATDTQY
TRBV28,TRBJ2-1,ASTTGFSYNEQF
TRBV10-2,TRBJ2-3,ASSDPAGRFFTDTQY
TRBV28,TRBJ2-1,ASSPTSGSALPNHNEQF
TRBV9,TRBJ1-2,ASSVAGQGIGGYT
TRBV6-2/TRBV6-3,TRBJ2-1,ASSYSSTSGSYEQF
TRBV28,TRBJ2-2,ASSARGLAAGELF
TRBV29-1,TRBJ2-1,SAPTSGGYNEQF
TRBV6-5,TRBJ2-7,ASTRSWTGMGEQY
TRBV2,TRBJ2-5,ASKLAGGPQETQY